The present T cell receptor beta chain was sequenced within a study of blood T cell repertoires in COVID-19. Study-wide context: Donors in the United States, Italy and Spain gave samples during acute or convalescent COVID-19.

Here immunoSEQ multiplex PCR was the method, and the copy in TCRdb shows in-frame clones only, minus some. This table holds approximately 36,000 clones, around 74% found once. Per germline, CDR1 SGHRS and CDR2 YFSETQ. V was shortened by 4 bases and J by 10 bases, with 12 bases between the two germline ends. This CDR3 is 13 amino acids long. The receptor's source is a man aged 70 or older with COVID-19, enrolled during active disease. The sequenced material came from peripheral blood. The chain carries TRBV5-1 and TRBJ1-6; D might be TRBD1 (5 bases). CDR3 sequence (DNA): TGCGCCAGCAGCGCGTTGCAGGGATCACCCCTCCACTTT. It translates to CASSALQGSPLHF.